This T cell receptor beta chain was found in a study of identical twins. Healthy Caucasians made up all donors. In the case of this clonotype: Antigen: not known.

Germline loops: CDR1 KGHDR, CDR2 SFDVKD. The CDR3 spans 15 residues. Trimming took off 4 bases at V and 0 bases at J, with 11 bases between the two ends. Overall study results and limits: Zero-insertion results could be subject to partial confounding by invariant MAIT and iNKT cells.

From the 5' RACE reads, TCRdb called clonotypes with MiXCR, one entry per CDR3 protein. The data show approximately 410,000 distinct CDR3 sequences, approximately 17% seen once. Input material: naive T cells sorted from blood. The receptor comes from a man between 45 and 60 years old in good health. This rearrangement joins TRBV24-1 to TRBJ2-5, with D unclear. CDR3 bases: TGTGCCACCAGTGAAGGACCACTGTACCAAGAGACCCAGTACTTC. This codes for CATSEGPLYQETQYF.